Following are 18 T cell receptor beta chains from one sample sequenced in a study of T-cell memory formation after mild COVID-19. TCRdb re-called the 5' RACE reads through MiXCR, storing one row per CDR3 protein. The table has 65,000 to 90,000 distinct CDR3 sequences, around 13% seen once; the top ten hold 30% to 35%. Sample: PBMCs or a T cell subset sorted from them (not recorded which). These receptors were obtained from an adult woman who had mild COVID-19 (a few samples of this study predate the infection). Cell type and time point are not known.

This clonotype was observed a handful of times. DNA for the CDR3: TGTGCCAGCAGCGTAGCCTCTCAGTTCGGGCCTGAAGCTTTCTTT. This encodes CASSVASQFGPEAFF. V usage is TRBV9 and J usage is TRBJ1-1; D gene unclear. Trimming pared 0 bases from V and 6 bases from J, leaving 15 bases between. Germline lookup yields CDR1 SGDLS and CDR2 YYNGEE. The CDR3 has 15 amino acids.

The sample holds a few counts of this clonotype. The chain employs TRBV24-1 and TRBJ2-1; 9 positions agree with TRBD1. CDR3 size: 13 residues. With V trimmed by 11 bases and J by 5 bases, 6 bases remained unmatched. Per the germline V gene, CDR1 is KGHDR and CDR2 is SFDVKD. CDR3 protein: CASTGQGHNEQFF. The CDR3 DNA is TGTGCCAGCACGGGACAGGGACACAATGAGCAGTTCTTC.

This clonotype was counted only a few times. The gene calls are TRBV30 and TRBJ2-3; the match to TRBD1 covers 12 bases. The CDR3 contains 16 residues. V lost 3 bases and J lost 2; bases outside the gene matches: 6. Germline values: CDR1 GTSNPN, CDR2 SVGIG (reference sequence). CDR3 sequence (DNA): TGTGCCTGGAGCACCGGGACAGGGGGCCTCACAGATACGCAGTATTTT. The encoded protein is CAWSTGTGGLTDTQYF.

The chain carries TRBV6-6 and TRBJ1-1; 7 nucleotides align to TRBD1. CDR1 and CDR2 (germline): MNHNY, SVGAGI (reference sequence). V shed 5 bases, J shed 6 bases, and the junction held 12 bases outside the gene matches. The CDR3 contains 15 residues. CDR3 nucleotide sequence: TGTGCCAGCAGTCTTAGGACAGGCATCGCGGCTGAAGCTTTCTTT. Encoded protein: CASSLRTGIAAEAFF.

At least ten counts were recorded for this clonotype. The J gene is TRBJ2-2, the V gene TRBV5-5; a weak D match, TRBD2 (5 bases). V lost 4 bases, J lost 1 base, and 14 bases lay in between. This CDR3 is 16 amino acids long. CDR1 is SGHKS, CDR2 YYEKEE, per germline (reference sequence). CDR3 in amino acids: CASSRGLWENTGELFF. The DNA for the CDR3 is TGTGCCAGCAGCCGCGGGTTGTGGGAGAACACCGGGGAGCTGTTTTTT. Filled out from reference TRBV5-5 and TRBJ2-2, the complete variable domain reads DAGVTQSPTHLIKTRGQQVTLRCSPISGHKSVSWYQQVLGQGPQFIFQYYEKEERGRGNFPDRFSARQFPNYSSELNVNALLLGDSALYLCASSRGLWENTGELFFGEGSRLTVL.

This clonotype showed up just a few times. This sequence joins TRBV5-1 and TRBJ2-5, with D unresolved. The CDR3 is 11 amino acids. Trimming stripped 2 bases from V and 5 bases from J, with 4 bases between. Looked up from germline, CDR1 is SGHRS and CDR2 is YFSETQ. The CDR3 spells CASSFAETQYF. Here the CDR3 DNA reads TGCGCCAGCAGCTTTGCGGAGACCCAGTACTTC.

This clonotype occurred a few times. The V and J genes are TRBV19 and TRBJ2-1, with TRBD2 matching over 9 bases. The trim removed 4 bases at V and 7 bases at J, leaving 5 bases unmatched. CDR3 size: 14 residues. The germline gives CDR1 LNHDA, CDR2 SQIVND (reference sequence). The CDR3 bases are TGTGCCAGTAGTACGGCGGGGGGGCCGAATGAGCAGTTCTTC. Translation gives CASSTAGGPNEQFF.

This rearrangement joins TRBV7-2 to TRBJ2-1, with 11 bases fitting TRBD2. The CDR3 consists of 17 residues. CDR1 is SGHTA, CDR2 FQGNSA, per germline. Losses at the gene ends were 4 bases for V and 0 bases for J; bases not matched to a gene: 5. Here the CDR3 DNA reads TGTGCCAGCAGCTCGGAGGGACTAGCGGCCTCCTACAATGAGCAGTTCTTC. This sequence encodes CASSSEGLAASYNEQFF.

The chain employs TRBV12-3 or TRBV12-4 and TRBJ1-5; no definite D call. Trimming left V 5 bases short and J 5 bases short, with 19 bases between. The length of the CDR3 is 16 residues. Written as DNA, the CDR3 is TGTGCCAGCAGTCCCATTCTTGGGCTTGGCGATCAGCCCCAGCATTTT. Translating gives CASSPILGLGDQPQHF.

This clonotype appeared a few times. The genes are TRBV15 and TRBJ2-1, with 7 positions matching TRBD2. Germline CDR1 reads LNHNV; CDR2 reads YYDKDF (reference sequence). With V trimmed by 1 base and J by 2 bases, 11 bases remained unmatched. This CDR3 has 18 residues. CDR3 in amino acids: CATSRAMGREWAYNEQFF. CDR3 in DNA: TGTGCCACCAGCAGAGCTATGGGGCGGGAGTGGGCCTACAATGAGCAGTTCTTC.

This clonotype showed up just a few times. The V gene is TRBV11-2, the J gene TRBJ2-7, with D tentatively TRBD1 (5 bases). This CDR3 spans 17 amino acids. Germline-derived CDR1 and CDR2 are SGHAT and FQNNGV. Trimming cost V 0 bases and J 0 bases, with 15 bases left between them. CDR3 DNA: TGTGCCAGCAGCTTAGATTCTTGGGGCGGCTTCTCCTACGAGCAGTACTTC. It codes for CASSLDSWGGFSYEQYF.

The chain combines TRBV6-2 or TRBV6-3 with TRBJ2-7; D is perhaps TRBD2 (5 bases). Germline assignment: CDR1 MNHEY and CDR2 SVGEGT. The length of the CDR3 is 15 residues. The V gene lost 6 bases and the J gene lost 1 base, with 16 bases spanning the gap. CDR3 sequence reads: CASSNERRPSYEQYF. The CDR3 nucleotides read TGTGCCAGCAGCAACGAGCGGAGACCGTCCTACGAGCAGTACTTC.

This clonotype came up a few times. The J gene is TRBJ2-5, the V gene TRBV7-9; D perhaps matches TRBD1 (6 bases). The length of the CDR3 is 15 residues. Germline assignment: CDR1 SEHNR and CDR2 FQNEAQ (reference sequence). V lost 5 bases and J 1 base, leaving 14 bases between the germline ends. CDR3 loop: CASSGFRGSQETQYF. For the CDR3, the DNA is TGTGCCAGCAGCGGCTTCAGGGGTAGCCAAGAGACCCAGTACTTC.

In its sample, this clonotype was seen a few times. The chain employs TRBV29-1 and TRBJ2-5; no reliable D call. This CDR3 is 14 amino acids long. V was cut by 2 bases and J by 5 bases, with 15 bases left in between. CDR1 is SQVTM and CDR2 is ANQGSEA in the germline V gene. The CDR3: CSVESDGYGETQYF. Here the CDR3 DNA reads TGCAGCGTTGAAAGTGACGGTTATGGGGAGACCCAGTACTTC.

This clonotype was detected ten times or more. The chain employs TRBV4-3 and TRBJ2-5; D is unresolved. The V end lost 1 base, the J end lost 0 bases, and 6 bases lay between the germline ends. Germline lookup yields CDR1 LGHNA and CDR2 YSLEER. The length of the CDR3 is 14 residues. The CDR3 coding sequence is TGCGCCAGCAGCCAAGCTAGGGACCAAGAGACCCAGTACTTC. Translated, it gives CASSQARDQETQYF.

This clonotype showed up just a few times. This CDR3 reads CTPLVGFGSGGRGETQYF. DNA of the CDR3: TGCACCCCCCTTGTTGGTTTTGGAAGCGGGGGGCGGGGAGAGACCCAGTACTTC. The gene calls are TRBV20-1 and TRBJ2-5; 9 bases fit TRBD2. The CDR3 is made up of 18 amino acids. Germline V gene data show CDR1 as DFQATT and CDR2 as SNEGSKA (reference sequence).

This clonotype was seen a handful of times. The rearrangement links TRBV6-1 to TRBJ2-3; maybe TRBD2 (6 bases). CDR3 size: 14 residues. V shed 3 bases and J shed 4 bases, with 11 bases lying between them. Germline CDR1 is MNHNS and CDR2 is SASEGT. CDR3 protein: CASSDLSGADTQYF. The CDR3 DNA is TGTGCCAGCAGTGATCTGTCGGGAGCAGATACGCAGTATTTT.

V is TRBV7-8 and J is TRBJ1-5; D is ambiguous. Trimming pared 1 base from V and 4 bases from J, leaving 11 bases between. Germline CDR1 reads SGHVS; CDR2 reads FQNEAQ. This CDR3 contains 15 residues. Here the CDR3 DNA reads TGTGCCAGCAGCTTAGTGTCGGGTCTAAATCAGCCCCAGCATTTT. Translating it yields CASSLVSGLNQPQHF.